A single sample gave rise to the 16 T cell receptor beta chains below, sequenced in a study of T-cell reconstitution after alpha-beta-depleted transplantation in children. Preparation of the TCRbeta library involved a method that used unique molecular identifiers. TCRdb recomputed calls from the PCR reads with MiXCR, one row per CDR3 protein. The sample lists several thousand distinct CDR3 sequences, 16% occurring once. The specimen comprised PBMCs, sampled before TCRalphabeta/CD19-depleted stem cell transplant. The receptors originated from a boy aged 2 to 9 with acute lymphoblastic leukemia, due to receive a stem cell transplant.

This clonotype was counted at least ten times. This rearrangement joins TRBV6-5 to TRBJ1-2; D unclear. In germline, CDR1 is MNHEY, CDR2 SVGAGI. This CDR3 has 14 residues. Trimming took 0 bases from V and 1 from J, leaving 6 bases between them. This chain's CDR3 is CASSYSRINYGYTF. Here the CDR3 DNA reads TGTGCCAGCAGTTACTCCAGAATTAACTATGGCTACACCTTC.

By frequency in the sample, this clonotype is medium-sized. The J gene is TRBJ2-2, the V gene TRBV9; 7 nucleotides agree with TRBD1. The J segment lost 7 bases and the V segment lost 0 bases, leaving 3 bases of the junction unmatched. CDR1 SGDLS and CDR2 YYNGEE come from the germline V gene. This CDR3 contains 14 residues. The CDR3 DNA sequence: TGTGCCAGCAGCGTAGAGGGGGCCATCGGGGAGCTGTTTTTT. Its translation: CASSVEGAIGELFF. The full variable domain, its missing parts supplied by reference TRBV9 and TRBJ2-2, is DSGVTQTPKHLITATGQRVTLRCSPRSGDLSVYWYQQSLDQGLQFLIQYYNGEERAKGNILERFSAQQFPDLHSELNLSSLELGDSALYFCASSVEGAIGELFFGEGSRLTVL.

This clonotype is termed medium-sized. This sequence joins TRBV7-6 and TRBJ2-1; tentatively, D is TRBD1 or TRBD2 (6 bases each). The CDR3 is made up of 18 amino acids. V was pared by 1 base and J by 0 bases, with 16 bases between. Germline values: CDR1 SGHVS, CDR2 FNYEAQ. CDR3 bases: TGTGCCAGCAGCTTAGGGGGGGCAAATTTTCTCTCCTACAATGAGCAGTTCTTC. This encodes CASSLGGANFLSYNEQFF. The variable domain in full, completed from reference TRBV7-6 and TRBJ2-1, reads GAGVSQSPRYKVTKRGQDVALRCDPISGHVSLYWYRQALGQGPEFLTYFNYEAQQDKSGLPNDRFSAERPEGSISTLTIQRTEQRDSAMYRCASSLGGANFLSYNEQFFGPGTRLTVL.

This clonotype rates as medium-sized. The rearrangement uses TRBV12-3 or TRBV12-4 and TRBJ1-2; D uncertain. V was pared by 3 bases and J by 8 bases, with 16 bases between. The CDR3 contains 14 residues. The CDR3 coding sequence is TGTGCCAGCAGTTTGATCGTCTCGCCCGAAGGCTACACCTTC. It yields the protein CASSLIVSPEGYTF.

This clonotype is medium-sized within its sample. J is TRBJ2-1 and V is TRBV2; perhaps D is TRBD1 or TRBD2 (5 bases each). Germline-derived CDR1 and CDR2 are SNHLY and FYNNEI. V was pared by 7 bases and J by 6 bases, with 16 bases between. This CDR3 is built from 14 residues. CDR3 sequence: CASTQAPGRNEQFF. Here the CDR3 DNA reads TGTGCCAGCACCCAGGCCCCGGGACGCAATGAGCAGTTCTTC.

This clonotype is judged medium-sized (0.01 to 0.1%). The DNA of the CDR3 is TGTGCCAGCAGTTACTCCGGCCCTCCTTTATCCTACGAGCAGTACTTC. Its translation: CASSYSGPPLSYEQYF. The chain employs TRBV6-5 and TRBJ2-7, with D uncertain. Per the germline V gene, CDR1 is MNHEY and CDR2 is SVGAGI. This CDR3 is built from 16 residues. The ends were cut back, 0 bases at V and 1 base at J, with 13 bases in the middle.

CDR3 bases: TGTGCCTGGAGTAGGATGGCTAACACCGGGGAGCTGTTTTTT. It yields the protein CAWSRMANTGELFF. The gene calls are TRBV30 and TRBJ2-2, with D unclear. Germline-derived CDR1 and CDR2 are GTSNPN and SVGIG (reference sequence). The V end was cut by 2 bases, the J end by 2 bases, with 9 bases between. CDR3 length equals 14 residues.

This clonotype was seen many times. The gene calls are TRBV5-1 and TRBJ2-3, with 9 bases fitting TRBD1. The V gene's germline CDR1 is SGHRS and CDR2 YFSETQ. The CDR3 consists of 15 residues. The V segment lost 0 bases and the J segment 3 bases; nucleotides outside the gene matches: 2. DNA of the CDR3: TGCGCCAGCAGCTTGGGACAGGGGGAAACAGATACGCAGTATTTT. It specifies CASSLGQGETDTQYF.

By sample fraction, this clonotype is medium-sized. V gene TRBV11-2 combines with J gene TRBJ1-6; TRBD1 agrees at 7 bases. Germline CDR1 reads SGHAT; CDR2 reads FQNNGV. This CDR3 region has 14 residues. V trimming: 5 bases; J trimming: 7 bases; junction bases outside the gene matches: 5. The CDR3 sequence is CASSVPGQNSPLHF. CDR3 bases: TGTGCCAGCAGCGTACCGGGACAGAATTCACCCCTCCACTTT.

This clonotype is medium-sized by share. This chain uses TRBV7-2 with TRBJ1-1; 7 bases fit TRBD1. This CDR3 is built from 14 residues. The germline V gene has CDR1 SGHTA and CDR2 FQGNSA. V lost 5 bases to trimming and J lost 7 bases; unmatched junction nucleotides: 10. Here the CDR3 DNA reads TGTGCCAGCAGCCTCCCAGGGGGGACCATTGAAGCTTTCTTT. Its translation: CASSLPGGTIEAFF.

The J gene is TRBJ2-2, the V gene TRBV10-2, with TRBD1 matching over 8 bases. J lost 7 bases, V lost 5 bases, and 6 bases had no gene match. The germline gives CDR1 WSHSY, CDR2 SAAADI. CDR3 length equals 14 residues. This chain's CDR3 is CASSRDRWGGELFF. DNA for the CDR3: TGCGCCAGCAGTCGGGACAGGTGGGGCGGGGAGCTGTTTTTT.

This clonotype was detected only a few times. CDR3 amino acids: CASSEEVREAFF. The CDR3 DNA reads as TGTGCCAGCAGTGAAGAGGTGCGAGAAGCTTTCTTT. V gene TRBV6-1 combines with J gene TRBJ1-1; D remains unclear. The CDR3 consists of 12 residues. Trimming pared 1 base from V and 8 bases from J, leaving 8 bases between. Germline V CDR1 and CDR2: MNHNS, SASEGT.

By its share, this clonotype is medium-sized. The chain is built from TRBV27 and TRBJ1-2; tentatively, D is TRBD1 (6 bases). The germline V gene encodes CDR1 MNHEY and CDR2 SMNVEV (reference sequence). CDR3 length equals 13 residues. Between the trimmed V and J ends, which lost 2 bases and 3 bases, there was a span of 7 bases. The chain's CDR3 is CASSLNRDYGYTF. The CDR3 DNA is TGTGCCAGCAGTTTAAACAGGGACTATGGCTACACCTTC.

By its share, this clonotype is medium-sized. The CDR3 sequence is CASSSTRGYEQYF. The CDR3, as DNA: TGTGCCAGCAGCTCTACAAGGGGCTACGAGCAGTACTTC. The V gene is TRBV7-2, the J gene TRBJ2-7, with D tentatively TRBD1 (5 bases). The CDR3 length is 13 residues. Germline V gives CDR1 SGHTA, CDR2 FQGNSA. Trimming removed 4 bases from V and 3 bases from J, with 10 bases in between.

This clonotype is categorized as medium-sized. V is TRBV18 and J is TRBJ2-3; TRBD2 matches at 13 bases. CDR1 and CDR2 (germline): KGHSH, LQKENI. V lost 4 bases, J lost 2 bases, and 3 bases stayed unmatched. The CDR3 sequence is 16 residues long. CDR3 bases: TGTGCCAGCTCACTGGGGACTAGCGGGACCACAGATACGCAGTATTTT. Protein product: CASSLGTSGTTDTQYF.

This clonotype is labeled as medium-sized. The chain links TRBV5-6 to TRBJ2-4; D is possibly TRBD2 (6 bases). Germline-derived CDR1 and CDR2 are SGHDT and YYEEEE. V was cut by 7 bases and J by 9 bases, with 20 bases left in between. The length of the CDR3 is 14 residues. CDR3 DNA sequence: TGTGCCAGCGCCGGGACTTCTTGGTCAGGCATTCAGTACTTC. Translating it yields CASAGTSWSGIQYF.